This T cell receptor beta chain comes out of a study of molecular identifiers for immune sequencing clone quantification. Study at large: Five portions were made in replicates from RNA of about 21,000 or 97,000 naive CD8 cells, and four underwent sequencing. Study-level results: Clones exceeding 20 RNA copies carried over 97% of effector molecules but under 1% of naive-cell molecules.

The V and J ends lost 0 bases and 7 bases, in that order; junction bases with no gene match: 9. Germline-derived CDR1 and CDR2 are SQVTM and ANQGSEA. This CDR3 has 17 residues. About this clonotype itself: Its target is unknown.

With listed TCR primers and previously described methods, bulk TCR libraries were prepared. TCRdb re-analysed the PCR reads in MiXCR, keeping a single row per CDR3 protein. The repertoire has roughly 100,000 distinct CDR3 sequences, 35% of them found once; the top ten carry 9.5% to 10%. The rearrangement links TRBV29-1 to TRBJ2-1, with 13 bases aligning to TRBD2. This sequence originates from a human donor in good health. Some libraries in this study had Jurkat cell RNA spiked in. The sequenced sample consisted of naive CD8+ T cells from blood, with Jurkat cell RNA spiked in. Subset indicated: FACS-sorted CD8+CD4-CCR7+CD45RA+ naive T cells. For the CDR3, the DNA is TGCAGCGTTGAAGATCATCCTCGGACTAGCGGGAGTAATGAGCAGTTCTTC. It yields the protein CSVEDHPRTSGSNEQFF.